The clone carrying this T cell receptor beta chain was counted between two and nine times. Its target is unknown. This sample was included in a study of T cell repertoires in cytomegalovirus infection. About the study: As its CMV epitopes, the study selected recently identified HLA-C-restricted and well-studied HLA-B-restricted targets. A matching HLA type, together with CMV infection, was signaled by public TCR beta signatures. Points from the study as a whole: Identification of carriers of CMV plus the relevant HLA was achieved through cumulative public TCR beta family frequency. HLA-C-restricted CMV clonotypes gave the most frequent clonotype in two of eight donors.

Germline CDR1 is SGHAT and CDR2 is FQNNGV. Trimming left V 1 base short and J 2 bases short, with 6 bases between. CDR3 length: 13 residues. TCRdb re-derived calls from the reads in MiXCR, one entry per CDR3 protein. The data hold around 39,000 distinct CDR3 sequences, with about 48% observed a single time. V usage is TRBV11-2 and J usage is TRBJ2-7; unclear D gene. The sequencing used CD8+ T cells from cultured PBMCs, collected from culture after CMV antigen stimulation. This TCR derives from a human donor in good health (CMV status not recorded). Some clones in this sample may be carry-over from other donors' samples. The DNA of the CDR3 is TGTGCCAGCAGCTTAGCGCAGGCCTACGAGCAGTACTTC. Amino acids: CASSLAQAYEQYF.